This TCR beta chain was recovered during a study of blood T cell repertoires in COVID-19. About the research overall: Acute and convalescent COVID-19 specimens originated in the United States, Italy and Spain. PBMCs, B-cell-depleted T cells, or T cells were the source of the cDNA or gDNA that made up the material.

How the authors handled the data: Counts of nucleated cells, estimated from reference gene primer amplification, were obtained. Sequencing used immunoSEQ multiplex PCR; TCRdb keeps in-frame clones, though not all of them. D and trimming were read from the DNA, whereas the V and J calls and clone size are those reported in that table. The sample has 100,000 to 150,000 clones, 80% to 90% seen once. Trimming stripped 3 bases from V and 3 bases from J, with 8 bases between. CDR3 length equals 14 residues. Looked up from germline, CDR1 is LNHDA and CDR2 is SQIVND (reference sequence). This receptor was identified in a man between 65 and 85 years old with active or convalescent COVID-19. The chain carries TRBV19 and TRBJ2-2; maybe TRBD2 (6 bases). Sequencing was done on a sample of peripheral blood. DNA of the CDR3: TGTGCCAGTAGTATCGGGGGTCACACCGGGGAGCTGTTTTTT. Translated, it gives CASSIGGHTGELFF.